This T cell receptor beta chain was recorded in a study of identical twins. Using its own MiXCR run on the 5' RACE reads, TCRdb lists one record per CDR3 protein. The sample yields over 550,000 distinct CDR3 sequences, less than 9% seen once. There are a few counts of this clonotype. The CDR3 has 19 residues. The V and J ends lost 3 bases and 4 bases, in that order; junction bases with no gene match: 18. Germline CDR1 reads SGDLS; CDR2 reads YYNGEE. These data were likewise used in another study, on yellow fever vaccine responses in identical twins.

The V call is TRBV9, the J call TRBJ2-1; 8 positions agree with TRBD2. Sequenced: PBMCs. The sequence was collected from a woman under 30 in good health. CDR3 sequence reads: CASSAPKVAAGVRYNEQFF. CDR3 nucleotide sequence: TGTGCCAGCAGCGCCCCCAAGGTGGCAGCGGGAGTGCGTTACAATGAGCAGTTCTTC.